These 8 T cell receptor beta chains originate from one sample sequenced in a study of blood T cells in healthy people across ages. The authors ran a second PCR of about 7 to 11 cycles using a sample-barcoded 5' primer and a J-beta primer mix. TCRdb re-derived calls from the 5' RACE reads in MiXCR, one entry per CDR3 protein. The sample holds 700,000 or so distinct CDR3 sequences, 22% seen once. The sequenced material came from blood. All receptors come from a man between 65 and 85 years old in good health.

Only a few counts were recorded for this clonotype. The rearrangement joins TRBV11-1 to TRBJ2-7; tentative D call: TRBD2 (5 bases). The last part of the DNA fits TRBJ2-5 better; the J call may be wrong. Germline V CDR1 and CDR2: SGHAT, FQDESV (reference sequence). The CDR3 totals 13 residues. In nucleotides, the CDR3 is TGTGCCAGCAGCTTAGTGGAGGAAGAGACCCAGTACTTC. Translating it yields CASSLVEEETQYF.

There are many counts of this clonotype. The chain couples TRBV28 to TRBJ2-5; no definite D call. CDR1 MDHEN and CDR2 SYDVKM come from the germline V gene. This CDR3 has 12 amino acids. The CDR3 region is CAAAGSQETQYF. The DNA of the CDR3 is TGTGCGGCAGCAGGTTCCCAAGAGACCCAGTACTTC.

This clonotype was detected only a few times. The V call is TRBV7-9, the J call TRBJ2-1; 12 positions match TRBD2. Trimming cost V 6 bases and J 6 bases; bases outside gene matches: 6. The CDR3 runs to 15 residues. Per germline, CDR1 SEHNR and CDR2 FQNEAQ (reference sequence). The CDR3 DNA follows: TGTGCCAGCAGATCTCTAGCGGGGGGGCTCAATGAGCAGTTCTTC. It codes for CASRSLAGGLNEQFF.

The chain combines TRBV12-3 or TRBV12-4 with TRBJ1-2, with D possibly being TRBD1 (5 bases). The V end lost 6 bases, the J end lost 4 bases, and 9 bases lay between the germline ends. The CDR3 spans 12 residues. The CDR3 DNA is TGTGCCAGCAGAGGGGTGGGCTATGGCTACACCTTC. This sequence encodes CASRGVGYGYTF.

The J gene is TRBJ2-2, the V gene TRBV5-1, with a possible D match to TRBD1 (5 bases). Germline CDR1 reads SGHRS; CDR2 reads YFSETQ. Trimming removed 3 bases from V and 0 bases from J, with 12 bases in between. The CDR3 runs 16 residues. CDR3 region: CASSYRQSPNTGELFF. The CDR3 nucleotides read TGCGCCAGCAGCTATCGACAGAGCCCGAACACCGGGGAGCTGTTTTTT.

This clonotype has a handful of counts. The chain employs TRBV20-1 and TRBJ2-7; tentatively, D is TRBD1 (5 bases). Germline V gives CDR1 DFQATT, CDR2 SNEGSKA (reference sequence). The V gene lost 3 bases and the J gene lost 6 bases, with 15 bases spanning the gap. The length of the CDR3 is 13 residues. The CDR3 loop reads CSASRTRPSEQYF. In DNA form, the CDR3 reads TGCAGTGCTAGCCGGACAAGGCCCAGCGAGCAGTACTTC.

The chain couples TRBV6-5 to TRBJ1-2, with TRBD1 matching 9 bases. Trimming cost V 2 bases and J 2 bases; bases outside gene matches: 3. Germline V gene sequence: CDR1 MNHEY, CDR2 SVGAGI. This CDR3 comprises 15 residues. CDR3 in amino acids: CASSYATGGNYGYTF. CDR3 DNA sequence: TGTGCCAGCAGTTACGCCACAGGGGGCAACTATGGCTACACCTTC.

There are many counts of this clonotype. The V gene is TRBV2, the J gene TRBJ2-2, with D possibly being TRBD2 (5 bases). Germline assignment: CDR1 SNHLY and CDR2 FYNNEI. Between the trimmed V and J ends, which lost 7 bases and 4 bases, there was a span of 16 bases. This CDR3 comprises 15 residues. The CDR3 DNA reads TGTGCCAGCACCTGGGGAGTTGTGGCCACCGGGGAGCTGTTTTTT. The encoded protein is CASTWGVVATGELFF.